The 5 T cell receptor beta chains presented below share a single source sample, sequenced in a study of OX40 agonist ivuxolimab in advanced cancers. TCRdb keeps only in-frame clones here, not all; method: immunoSEQ multiplex PCR. The table has 55,000 to 75,000 clones, 91% seen once; the top ten hold 3.5% to 4%. The specimen comprised CD4+ or CD8+ T cells sorted from blood, sampled in a trial of the OX40 agonist ivuxolimab. These receptors originate from an adult with an advanced solid tumor such as melanoma, head and neck, liver or kidney cancer.

J is TRBJ2-1 and V is TRBV5-6, with D unclear. Trimming shortened V by 2 bases and J by 2 bases, and 5 bases separated the two germline ends. Germline V gene sequence: CDR1 SGHDT, CDR2 YYEEEE. The CDR3 runs to 13 residues. The CDR3, as DNA: TGTGCCAGCAGCTTCCAAGCCTACAATGAGCAGTTCTTC. It encodes CASSFQAYNEQFF. The complete variable domain, with remaining parts taken from reference TRBV5-6 and TRBJ2-1, reads DAGVTQSPTHLIKTRGQQVTLRCSPKSGHDTVSWYQQALGQGPQFIFQYYEEEERQRGNFPDRFSGHQFPNYSSELNVNALLLGDSALYLCASSFQAYNEQFFGPGTRLTVL.

This chain uses TRBV27 with TRBJ2-1; 8 nucleotides line up with TRBD2. CDR3 length: 17 residues. CDR1 is MNHEY and CDR2 is SMNVEV in the germline V gene (reference sequence). Trimming removed 4 bases from V and 0 bases from J; junction bases left unmatched: 8. CDR3 amino acids: CASSYISGTSSYNEQFF. CDR3 nucleotide sequence: TGTGCCAGCAGTTACATATCCGGGACTAGCTCCTACAATGAGCAGTTCTTC.

V usage is TRBV4-3 and J usage is TRBJ2-4; TRBD1 matches at 7 bases. The CDR3 is 16 residues long. After removal of 0 bases from V and 7 bases from J, the junction contained 9 bases not matched to a gene. The germline CDR1 and CDR2 sequences are LGHNA and YSLEER. The CDR3 is CASSQEIEGAGNIQYF. The CDR3 DNA reads TGCGCCAGCAGCCAAGAGATTGAGGGGGCTGGGAACATTCAGTACTTC.

The CDR3 nucleotides read TGCGCCAGCAGCCAAGTACGACCAGGGGTAGGAAACACCATATATTTT. The encoded protein is CASSQVRPGVGNTIYF. The chain recombines TRBV4-1 with TRBJ1-3; TRBD1 is a possible D gene (6 bases). The CDR3 contains 16 residues. Trimming shortened V by 1 base and J by 4 bases, and 14 bases separated the two germline ends. Germline V gene lookup returns CDR1 MGHRA and CDR2 YSYEKL.

V and J are TRBV7-3 and TRBJ1-2, with 9 positions matching TRBD1. Germline loops: CDR1 SGHTA, CDR2 FQGTGA. V was pared by 5 bases and J by 6 bases, with 7 bases of the junction left unmatched. CDR3 length: 14 amino acids. The CDR3 loop reads CASSPGTGSHGYTF. CDR3 DNA sequence: TGTGCCAGCAGCCCAGGGACAGGGAGCCATGGCTACACCTTC.